This T cell receptor (beta chain) was identified in a study of CD8+ T cells in alopecia areata. Study-wide context: Tofacitinib therapy took 6 to 18 months; 6 months off drug came after. Study-wide points: Sequenced scalp T cells also include alphabeta T cells resident in normal skin.

Sequencing relied on a cDNA template that was reverse transcribed from extracted RNA. TCRdb's copy holds only in-frame clones and misses some; the assay was immunoSEQ multiplex PCR. The table has 110,000 or so clones, 45% to 65% seen once. V was clipped by 4 bases and J by 5 bases, with 12 bases between them. CDR3 length equals 15 residues. Germline V CDR1 and CDR2: SGHTA, FQGNSA. Treatment specified: oral pan-JAK inhibitor, 5-10 mg twice daily. The study team obtained lesional scalp punch biopsies and peripheral blood from alopecia areata patients. PBMCs provided sorted CD4+ and CD8+ T cells. As concerns this clone: As yet, its antigen is unknown.

The sample was CD4+ T cells sorted from blood, taken at week 24, from a patient treated with tofacitinib. This TCR was sampled from a human donor with alopecia areata. The chain uses TRBV7-2 and TRBJ1-6; D remains ambiguous. CDR3 protein: CASSSRVSDNSPLHF. For the CDR3, the DNA is TGTGCCAGCAGCTCACGGGTCTCTGATAATTCACCCCTCCACTTT. The full variable domain, in which reference TRBV7-2 and TRBJ1-6 provide the parts outside the CDR3, is GAGVSQSPSNKVTEKGKDVELRCDPISGHTALYWYRQSLGQGLEFLIYFQGNSAPDKSGLPSDRFSAERTGGSVSTLTIQRTQQEDSAVYLCASSSRVSDNSPLHFGNGTRLTVT.